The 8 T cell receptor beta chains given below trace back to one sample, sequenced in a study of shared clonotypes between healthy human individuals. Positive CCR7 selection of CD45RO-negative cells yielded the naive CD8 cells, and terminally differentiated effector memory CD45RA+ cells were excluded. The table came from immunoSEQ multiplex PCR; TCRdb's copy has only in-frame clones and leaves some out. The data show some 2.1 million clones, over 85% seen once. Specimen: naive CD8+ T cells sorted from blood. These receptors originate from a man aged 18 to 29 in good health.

CDR3 DNA: TGTGCCAGCAGCCTAAATCGGGAGTTCTCTGGAAACACCATATATTTT. Its protein is CASSLNREFSGNTIYF. The chain is built from TRBV6-6 and TRBJ1-3, with D uncertain. Germline lookup yields CDR1 MNHNY and CDR2 SVGAGI (reference sequence). Deletions cut 6 bases from V and 0 bases from J, with 15 bases between. The CDR3 sequence is 16 residues long.

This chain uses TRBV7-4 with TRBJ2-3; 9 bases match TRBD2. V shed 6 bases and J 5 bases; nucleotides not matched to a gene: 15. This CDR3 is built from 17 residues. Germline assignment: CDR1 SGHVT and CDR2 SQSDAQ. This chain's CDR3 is CASSRKPSGESGDTQYF. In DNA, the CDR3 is TGTGCCAGCAGTCGGAAGCCTAGCGGGGAATCGGGAGATACGCAGTATTTT.

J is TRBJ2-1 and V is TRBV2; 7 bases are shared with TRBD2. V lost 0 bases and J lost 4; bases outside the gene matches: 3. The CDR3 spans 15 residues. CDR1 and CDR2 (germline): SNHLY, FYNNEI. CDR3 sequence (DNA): TGTGCCAGCAGTGAAGCGGCTAGCGGATACAATGAGCAGTTCTTC. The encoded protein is CASSEAASGYNEQFF.

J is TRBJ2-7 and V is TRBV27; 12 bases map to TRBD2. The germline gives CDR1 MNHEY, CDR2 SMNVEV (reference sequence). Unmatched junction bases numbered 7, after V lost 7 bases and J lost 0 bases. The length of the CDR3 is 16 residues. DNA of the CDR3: TGTGCCAGCACCGAGACTAGCGGGGGAAGCTCCTACGAGCAGTACTTC. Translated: CASTETSGGSSYEQYF.

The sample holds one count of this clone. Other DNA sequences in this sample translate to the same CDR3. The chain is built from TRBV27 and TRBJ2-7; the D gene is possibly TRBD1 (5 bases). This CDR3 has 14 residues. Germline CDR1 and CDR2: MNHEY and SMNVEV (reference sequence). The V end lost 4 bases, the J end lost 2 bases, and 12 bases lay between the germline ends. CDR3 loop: CASSSLAGPYEQYF. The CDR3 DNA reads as TGTGCCAGCAGTTCCCTTGCAGGGCCCTACGAGCAGTACTTC.

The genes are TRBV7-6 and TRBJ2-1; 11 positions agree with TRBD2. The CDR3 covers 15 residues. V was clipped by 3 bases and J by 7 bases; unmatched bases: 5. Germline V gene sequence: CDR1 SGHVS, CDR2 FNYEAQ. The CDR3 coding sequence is TGTGCCAGCAGCTTGGAACTAGCGGGGGTGAATGAGCAGTTCTTC. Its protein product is CASSLELAGVNEQFF.

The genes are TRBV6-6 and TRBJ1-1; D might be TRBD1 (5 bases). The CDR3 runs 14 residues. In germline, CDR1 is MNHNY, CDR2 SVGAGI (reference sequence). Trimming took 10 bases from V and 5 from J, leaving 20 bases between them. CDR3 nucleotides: TGTGCCACCCTTTACTGGGGAGGGGAGACTGAAGCTTTCTTT. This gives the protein CATLYWGGETEAFF.

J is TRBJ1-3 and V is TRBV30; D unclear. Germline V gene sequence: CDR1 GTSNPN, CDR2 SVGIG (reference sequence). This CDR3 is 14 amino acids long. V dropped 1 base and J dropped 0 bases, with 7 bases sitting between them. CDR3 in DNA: TGTGCCTGGAGTGGAGATCCCTCTGGAAACACCATATATTTT. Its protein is CAWSGDPSGNTIYF.